One sample yielded the 8 T cell receptor beta chains listed below, sequenced in a study of blood T cells in healthy people across ages. It was with a sample-barcoded 5' primer and a J-beta primer mix that a second PCR of roughly 7 to 12 cycles was run. TCRdb reanalysed the 5' RACE reads using MiXCR and keeps one entry per CDR3 protein. There are fewer than 1.5 million distinct CDR3 sequences in the sample; 35% to 45% occur only once, and 7.9% lies in the top ten. The material sequenced was blood. These receptors originate from a woman under 30 in good health.

This clonotype has ten or more counts. The chain combines TRBV27 with TRBJ1-2; possibly TRBD1 for D (6 bases). CDR1 is MNHEY, CDR2 SMNVEV, per germline (reference sequence). This CDR3 is 14 amino acids long. Trimming left V 7 bases short and J 2 bases short, with 14 bases between. The CDR3 nucleotides read TGTGCCAGCAAAGCAGGGGTGGAGAACTATGGCTACACCTTC. Translating gives CASKAGVENYGYTF.

The CDR3 DNA reads TGTGCCAGCAGCCCGGTACTAGCGAGGAATGAGCAGTTCTTC. It encodes CASSPVLARNEQFF. The J gene is TRBJ2-1, the V gene TRBV12-3 or TRBV12-4; 7 bases match TRBD2. The junction had 9 bases not matched to a gene; V was cut back by 6 bases and J by 7 bases. The CDR3 totals 14 residues.

The chain recombines TRBV29-1 with TRBJ2-7; D may correspond to TRBD1 or TRBD2 (7 bases each). This CDR3 region has 13 residues. Germline-derived CDR1 and CDR2 are SQVTM and ANQGSEA. Between the trimmed V and J ends, which lost 2 bases and 1 base, there was a span of 9 bases. The CDR3, as DNA: TGCAGCGTTGAACAGGGGGGGTCCTACGAGCAGTACTTC. Amino acids: CSVEQGGSYEQYF.

The J gene is TRBJ2-7, the V gene TRBV3-1; D gene ambiguous. The CDR3 contains 16 residues. Germline V lookup: CDR1 LGHDT, CDR2 YNNKEL (reference sequence). The V end lost 4 bases, the J end lost 6 bases, and 22 bases lay between the germline ends. The CDR3, as DNA: TGTGCCAGCAGCCCAGAAGGGTCGTTTTATGGTGGCGAGCAGTACTTC. Residues: CASSPEGSFYGGEQYF.

The chain carries TRBV4-1 and TRBJ1-6; D remains ambiguous. Germline V gives CDR1 MGHRA, CDR2 YSYEKL. CDR3 length: 13 residues. V was pared by 0 bases and J by 10 bases, with 7 bases between. The CDR3 coding sequence is TGCGCCAGCAGCCAAGAAAACACATCACCCCTCCACTTT. Translated: CASSQENTSPLHF.

V usage is TRBV19 and J usage is TRBJ2-7, with no clear D. This CDR3 contains 13 residues. The V gene's germline CDR1 is LNHDA and CDR2 SQIVND (reference sequence). The V end lost 4 bases, the J end lost 6 bases, and 13 bases lay between the germline ends. CDR3 region: CASSSRTLLEQYF. The CDR3 DNA reads as TGTGCCAGTAGTAGCAGGACCCTACTCGAGCAGTACTTC.

The chain combines TRBV20-1 with TRBJ2-4; possible D gene TRBD2, 6 bases. The J call may be mistaken, given a closer DNA end match to TRBJ2-7. This CDR3 comprises 13 residues. Germline V lookup: CDR1 DFQATT, CDR2 SNEGSKA (reference sequence). The CDR3 protein is CSGTGTLNYEQYF. DNA for the CDR3: TGCAGTGGAACCGGGACTCTAAACTACGAGCAGTACTTC.

The rearrangement joins TRBV2 to TRBJ2-4; TRBD2 aligns across 10 bases. The J call may be mistaken, given a closer DNA end match to TRBJ2-5. The CDR3 runs to 15 residues. CDR1 SNHLY and CDR2 FYNNEI come from the germline V gene. CDR3 residues: CASSSGGATRETQYF. Written as DNA, the CDR3 is TGTGCCAGCAGTAGCGGGGGGGCCACTCGAGAGACCCAGTACTTC.